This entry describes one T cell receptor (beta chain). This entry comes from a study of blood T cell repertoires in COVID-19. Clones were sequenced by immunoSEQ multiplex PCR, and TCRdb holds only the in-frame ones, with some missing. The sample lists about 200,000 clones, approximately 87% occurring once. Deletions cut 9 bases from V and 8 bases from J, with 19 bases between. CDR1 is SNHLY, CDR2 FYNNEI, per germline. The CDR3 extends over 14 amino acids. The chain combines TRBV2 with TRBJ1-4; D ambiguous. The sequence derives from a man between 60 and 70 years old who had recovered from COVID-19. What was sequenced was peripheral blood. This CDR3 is CASRLEYGVEKLFF. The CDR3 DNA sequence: TGTGCCAGTAGGTTAGAGTACGGGGTCGAAAAACTGTTTTTT.